This record covers a single T cell receptor (beta chain). J lost 7 bases, V lost 1 base, and 8 bases had no gene match. CDR3 length equals 15 residues. Germline V gene sequence: CDR1 SGHDT, CDR2 YYEEEE. This sample was included in a study of blood T cell repertoires in COVID-19. For the study at large: Some COVID-19 samples were acute and others convalescent; all came from the United States, Italy and Spain. Nucleic acid was either cDNA or gDNA, and it came from T cells, B-cell-depleted T cells, or PBMCs.

Per the original data handling: Estimation of nucleated cell counts relied on the amplification of reference gene primers. Only in-frame clones appear in the TCRdb table, and some are missing; sequencing was by immunoSEQ multiplex PCR. V and J calls and clone size are as listed in that table; D and trimming were resolved from the DNA. The sample yields under 100,000 clones, 90% seen once. Sample: peripheral blood. The sequence derives from a man over 45 with acute or convalescent COVID-19. The genes are TRBV5-6 and TRBJ1-2; 9 nucleotides agree with TRBD1. The CDR3 coding sequence is TGTGCCAGCAGCTTGCTGGTCCGACAGGGGGGTGGCTACACCTTC. It encodes CASSLLVRQGGGYTF.